These 11 T cell receptor beta chains were sequenced from one sample in a study of T cell changes during pregnancy in multiple sclerosis. Sequencing used immunoSEQ multiplex PCR; TCRdb keeps in-frame clones, though not all of them. The sample has some 70,000 clones, roughly nine tenths seen once. The sequencing used CD8+ T cells from peripheral blood mononuclear cells, collected before pregnancy. All receptors come from a female donor with multiple sclerosis, enrolled in a pregnancy study.

This chain links TRBV9 with TRBJ2-1; TRBD2 might be the D (6 bases). CDR1 and CDR2 (germline): SGDLS, YYNGEE. Deletions cut 3 bases from V and 9 bases from J, with 19 bases between. This CDR3 contains 15 residues. The DNA of the CDR3 is TGTGCCAGCAGCGGACAAAGCGGGCCCAAGAGTGAGCAGTTCTTC. It is translated as CASSGQSGPKSEQFF.

The CDR3 protein is CASSLTTSGSASYEQYF. As DNA, the CDR3 is TGTGCCAGTAGTCTCACGACTAGCGGGAGTGCCTCCTACGAGCAGTACTTC. The chain carries TRBV19 and TRBJ2-7; 12 positions match TRBD2. V was clipped by 5 bases and J by 0 bases; unmatched bases: 8. Germline-derived CDR1 and CDR2 are LNHDA and SQIVND (reference sequence). This CDR3 is 17 amino acids long.

The CDR3 reads CASSQSRDTIPLYEQYF. The CDR3 nucleotides are TGCGCCAGCAGTCAATCGAGAGACACCATCCCCCTCTACGAGCAGTACTTC. The chain joins TRBV23-1 to TRBJ2-7; D is ambiguous. TRBV23-1 is annotated as an ORF whose role is uncertain. The CDR3 is 17 residues long. V gave up 0 bases and J gave up 3 bases, with 18 bases separating them.

The rearrangement uses TRBV11-1 and TRBJ2-7; 8 positions agree with TRBD1. With 2 bases clipped from V and 6 bases from J, the junction kept 9 bases outside the gene matches. This CDR3 spans 15 amino acids. In germline, CDR1 is SGHAT, CDR2 FQDESV (reference sequence). The CDR3 bases are TGTGCCAGCAGCTTATGGTCGCAGGGGGCAGGCGAGCAGTACTTC. Translated: CASSLWSQGAGEQYF. The variable domain in full, with the rest retrieved from reference TRBV11-1 and TRBJ2-7, is EAEVAQSPRYKITEKSQAVAFWCDPISGHATLYWYRQILGQGPELLVQFQDESVVDDSQLPKDRFSAERLKGVDSTLKIQPAELGDSAMYLCASSLWSQGAGEQYFGPGTRLTVT.

The chain joins TRBV20-1 to TRBJ1-2, with unresolved D. The V and J ends lost 8 bases and 8 bases respectively, with 15 bases between them. The CDR3 contains 11 residues. Per the germline V gene, CDR1 is DFQATT and CDR2 is SNEGSKA (reference sequence). The CDR3 region has the DNA TGCAGTTGTCCGTCTTTAAGCGGCTACACCTTC. As protein: CSCPSLSGYTF.

This clone has a single count. The CDR3 nucleotides are TGTGCCATCAGTGAGTCTGGGCACAGCTACGAGCAGTACTTC. This gives the protein CAISESGHSYEQYF. This chain joins TRBV10-3 and TRBJ2-7; D gene unclear. The CDR3 spans 14 residues. Trimming shortened V by 0 bases and J by 3 bases, and 9 bases separated the two germline ends. Germline V gives CDR1 ENHRY, CDR2 SYGVKD.

The J gene is TRBJ2-3, the V gene TRBV5-1; 7 positions match TRBD1. Germline-derived CDR1 and CDR2 are SGHRS and YFSETQ. This CDR3 has 16 amino acids. V lost 0 bases to trimming and J lost 3 bases; unmatched junction nucleotides: 7. This CDR3 is CASSLEGTEYTDTQYF. The DNA of the CDR3 is TGCGCCAGCAGCTTGGAAGGGACAGAGTATACAGATACGCAGTATTTT.

This chain connects TRBV7-6 to TRBJ2-3, with a weak D call TRBD2 (6 bases). The CDR3 extends over 13 amino acids. Trimming took 5 bases from V and 6 from J, leaving 12 bases between them. The germline gives CDR1 SGHVS, CDR2 FNYEAQ. CDR3 nucleotides: TGTGCCAGCAGCCTTAGCGGTGGGGATACGCAGTATTTT. Translating it yields CASSLSGGDTQYF. Full variable domain (missing parts from reference TRBV7-6 and TRBJ2-3): GAGVSQSPRYKVTKRGQDVALRCDPISGHVSLYWYRQALGQGPEFLTYFNYEAQQDKSGLPNDRFSAERPEGSISTLTIQRTEQRDSAMYRCASSLSGGDTQYFGPGTRLTVL.

The chain combines TRBV4-1 with TRBJ1-1, with 7 bases lining up with TRBD1. Germline V gene lookup returns CDR1 MGHRA and CDR2 YSYEKL. The CDR3 totals 13 residues. V gave up 8 bases and J gave up 4 bases; unmatched junction bases: 7. The CDR3 region is CASQSGGRTEAFF. The CDR3, as DNA: TGCGCCAGCCAGTCAGGGGGTCGCACTGAAGCTTTCTTT.

The rearrangement links TRBV29-1 to TRBJ2-1, with D hard to call. V was pared by 3 bases and J by 15 bases, with 9 bases between. Germline CDR1 SQVTM, CDR2 ANQGSEA. The CDR3 is 9 amino acids. CDR3 sequence: CSVEEKRFF. CDR3 nucleotide sequence: TGCAGCGTTGAGGAGAAGCGGTTCTTC.

V and J are TRBV19 and TRBJ2-1; a weak D match, TRBD1 (5 bases). CDR1 and CDR2 from the germline V gene are LNHDA and SQIVND (reference sequence). The CDR3 totals 13 residues. V lost 7 bases and J 10 bases, leaving 17 bases between the germline ends. The DNA of the CDR3 is TGTGCCAGTATAGGGGTTGGGGTCGCAGAGCAGTTCTTC. It encodes CASIGVGVAEQFF.